The text below deals with one T cell receptor (beta chain). There is no known antigen for this receptor. No qualities accompany the bases; no much larger clone lies one base away. The receptor library was made with the immunoSEQ multiplex PCR assay. In TCRdb, the immuneACCESS table is reduced to in-frame sequences with V and J assigned. These tables do not hold every clone; where another copy was compared, an unresolved V gene accounts for under half, and the others remain unexplained. A total of over 450,000 clones appear in this sample, around 78% of them only once. The biggest ten clones account for more than 0.01% of the sample. This entry belongs to a study of shared T cell receptors in the human thymus (dated by TCRdb to the early 2020s). Study-wide context: The study examined how the human thymus generates shared, self-reactive T-cell receptor alpha chains.

The CDR3 sequence holds 17 residues, the cysteine and phenylalanine included. CDR3 DNA is the only sequence kept; it has 51 bases, read in frame from the first base. V lost 1 base and J lost 0 bases, and the count of bases not matched to a germline gene is 6. The germline V gene (reference sequence) sets CDR1 to SGHNT and CDR2 to YYREEE. These sequences were also reported in another study, on human thymus T cells. The second publication reports: The donors were immunologically healthy infants in Finland who had open corrective cardiac surgery for congenital heart defects. Thymus tissue was obtained as surgical resects removed during corrective cardiac surgery. Biased V and J gene segment usage appeared to be present in both thymic and peripheral blood repertoires. According to the related research, thymic TCR repertoires were highly overlapping among unrelated individuals. The study used eight infant thymus samples plus four related peripheral blood samples to characterize TCR alpha and beta repertoires. Donor ages ranged from roughly 6 to 250 days, and the cohort comprised roughly 6 male and a couple of female infants. Thymocytes were freed from the tissue by mechanical means and kept at -70 degrees C as pellets of about 9-33 million cells. A QIAsymphony instrument was used to extract genomic DNA from frozen cell pellets. The immunoSEQ multiplex PCR assay was used to amplify the TCRB and TCRAD loci from a standardized amount of quality-controlled genomic DNA. The amplicons spanned the V(D)J region and were long enough to cover the CDR3 and allow V and J genes to be identified. The commercial immunoSEQ service was used to sequence amplicons on an Illumina platform. Primer bias and sequencing errors were corrected using previously described methods, and TCRAD and TCRB definitions followed the IMGT database. immunoSEQ Analyzer 3.0 and VDJTools were used for repertoire analysis, which covered basic statistics, V/J segment usage, diversity estimates, rarefaction and pairwise overlap. Diversity was estimated with Chao1, ChaoE, Efron-Thisted, Shannon and inverse Simpson indices, and also on datasets down-sampled to the smallest sample. For repertoire overlap, CDR3 nucleotide sequence, V gene and J gene had to match strictly, and clustering was done by Jaccard-based multidimensional scaling. On average, thymus samples yielded around 800,000 unique TCRB clonotypes, whereas blood samples yielded about 80,000.

The sequenced sample consisted of thymocytes. The source is a boy under two years old with a congenital heart defect. Donor details come from another sample of the same person, matched by shared clones. The rearranged chain carries TRBV5-4 and TRBJ2-7, with 11 central nucleotides matching TRBD2. The sequenced DNA: TGTGCCAGCAGCTTGCGGCTAGCGGGAGGCACCTCCTACGAGCAGTACTTC. This sequence encodes CASSLRLAGGTSYEQYF.